At least ten counts were recorded for the clone carrying this TCR beta chain. This CDR3 region has 17 residues. The junction had 5 bases not matched to a gene; V was cut back by 2 bases and J by 0 bases. Germline CDR1 MDHEN, CDR2 SYDVKM. These data originate in a study of Graves' ophthalmopathy and Graves' hyperthyroidism. TCR beta CDR3 amplification used RNA transcripts. HTBI-primed first-round RT-PCR preceded second-round multiplex PCR. TCRdb processed the multiplex PCR reads anew with MiXCR; each CDR3 protein has one entry. There are roughly 400,000 distinct CDR3 sequences in the sample; approximately 20% occur only once, and more than 1.5% lies in the top ten.

Sequencing input: peripheral blood. This receptor was obtained from a woman aged 18-29 years with Graves' ophthalmopathy. The gene calls are TRBV28 and TRBJ2-4, with 9 positions matching TRBD2. DNA for the CDR3: TGTGCCAGCAGTTTAGCGGGAGGGAATCTAGCCAAAAACATTCAGTACTTC. Amino acids: CASSLAGGNLAKNIQYF. Drawing the rest from reference TRBV28 and TRBJ2-4, the complete variable domain is DVKVTQSSRYLVKRTGEKVFLECVQDMDHENMFWYRQDPGLGLRLIYFSYDVKMKEKGDIPEGYSVSREKKERFSLILESASTNQTSMYLCASSLAGGNLAKNIQYFGAGTRLSVL.